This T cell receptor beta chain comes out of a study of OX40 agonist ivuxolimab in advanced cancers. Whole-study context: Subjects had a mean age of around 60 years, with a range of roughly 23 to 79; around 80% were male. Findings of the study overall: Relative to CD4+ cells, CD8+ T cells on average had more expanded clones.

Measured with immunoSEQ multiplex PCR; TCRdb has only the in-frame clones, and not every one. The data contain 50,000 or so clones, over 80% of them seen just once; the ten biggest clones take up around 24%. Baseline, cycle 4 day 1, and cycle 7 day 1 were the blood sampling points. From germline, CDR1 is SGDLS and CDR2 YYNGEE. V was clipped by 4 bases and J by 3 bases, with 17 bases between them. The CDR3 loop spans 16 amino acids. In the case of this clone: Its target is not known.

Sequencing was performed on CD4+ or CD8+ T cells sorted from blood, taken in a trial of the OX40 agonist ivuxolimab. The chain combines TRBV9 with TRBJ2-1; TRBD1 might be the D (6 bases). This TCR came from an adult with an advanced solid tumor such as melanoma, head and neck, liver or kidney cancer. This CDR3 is CASSYQLGGVYNEQFF. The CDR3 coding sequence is TGTGCCAGCAGCTATCAGCTAGGGGGTGTCTACAATGAGCAGTTCTTC.